Here is one TCR beta chain with its context. This clonotype was recorded a few times. The clone's antigen remains unknown. There are no base qualities to consult, and no much larger clone falls within one base. Reading the germline V gene gives CDR1 SGHTA and CDR2 FQGNSA. V is trimmed back by 2 bases and J by 8 bases, and the junction contains 10 bases that no gene match accounts for. The CDR3 starts with the cysteine, ends with the phenylalanine, and has 17 residues. Solely the CDR3 DNA is kept, with 51 bases framed from the first base. The data were taken from a study of T cell repertoires in cytomegalovirus infection (dated by TCRdb to the late 2010s). Turning to the overall study: The HLA type of each donor mattered for the analysis, because public TCR beta signatures pointed to carriage of CMV infection along with the matching HLA type. On the study overall, not on this receptor specifically: Cumulative frequency of public TCR beta family members discriminated carriers of CMV infection plus the relevant HLA type in this cohort and an independent approximately 400-donor cohort. The ex vivo response was dominated by HLA-C-restricted CMV-specific TCR beta clonotypes, which also provided the single most frequent clonotype in two of eight donors.

Sequenced using an Illumina HiSeq 1500. TCRdb itself trimmed the public reads at Q25 with fastp, ran MiXCR and retained productive beta chains. Entries are consolidated by CDR3 protein sequence, retaining the most common genes and DNA. The sample table lists approximately 150,000 distinct CDR3 sequences, roughly 17% of them with a count of one. Roughly 20% of the sample is in the top ten clones. The V and J genes are TRBV7-2 and TRBJ2-1; 12 bases in the middle match TRBD2. The sequence came from a human donor in good health (CMV status not recorded). Some clones in this sample may be carry-over from other donors' samples. The sequenced sample consisted of CD8+ T cells from PBMCs. The DNA reads TGTGCCAGCAGCTTACCCGAGACTAGCGGGAGTGTCTATGAGCAGTTCTTC. The translation is CASSLPETSGSVYEQFF.